This TCR beta chain was recorded in a study of blood T cell repertoires in COVID-19. Whole-study context: The samples span acute and convalescent COVID-19 from the United States, Italy and Spain.

Per the study methods: Cell counts per sample came from amplifying reference gene primers. Data came from immunoSEQ multiplex PCR; TCRdb stores just in-frame clones and leaves some out. V and J calls and clone size are as listed in that table; D and trimming were resolved from the DNA. This table has over 250,000 clones, 85% to 90% appearing once. This clone was counted many times. CDR1 MNHEY and CDR2 SMNVEV come from the germline V gene (reference sequence). Trimming removed 1 base from V and 4 bases from J, with 17 bases in between. The CDR3 covers 18 residues. Sequencing was performed on peripheral blood. The sequence came from a woman aged 40 to 50 who had recovered from COVID-19. The chain combines TRBV27 with TRBJ2-6; perhaps TRBD1 as D (7 bases). DNA of the CDR3: TGTGCCAGCAGTTTATTCGCAGGGGGGACGGCGGGGGCCAACGTCCTGACTTTC. Translation gives CASSLFAGGTAGANVLTF.